One TCR beta chain is described in this entry. The antigen is not known. V lost 3 bases to trimming and J lost 2 bases; unmatched junction nucleotides: 1. The CDR3 loop spans 13 amino acids. Germline-derived CDR1 and CDR2 are SQVTM and ANQGSEA. cDNA reverse transcribed from extracted RNA served as the sequencing template. Libraries were prepared by immunoSEQ multiplex PCR; TCRdb keeps only in-frame clonotypes and omits some of them. The sample contains 150,000 to 200,000 clones, 45% to 60% of which appear only once. This record comes from a study of CD8+ T cells in alopecia areata. Study-wide results and limits: Affected lesional scalp, above all in alopecia totalis/universalis, was more clonal than normal scalp. TCR sharing across patients was less clear than in mice, possibly HLA-related. Sequencing of scalp samples also includes resident alphabeta T cells from normal skin.

T lymphocytes (CD4+ and CD8+) were sorted from PBMCs. The chain employs TRBV29-1 and TRBJ1-3; 7 bases are a match to TRBD1. The sample consisted of CD4+ T cells sorted from blood. This clonotype originated in a human donor in good health. CDR3 loop: CSVDQGAGNTIYF. In nucleotides, the CDR3 is TGCAGCGTTGACCAGGGGGCTGGAAACACCATATATTTT.